A single sample gave rise to the 11 T cell receptor beta chains below, sequenced in a study of spatial heterogeneity in lung cancer. One entry per CDR3 protein, called by TCRdb with MiXCR from the 5' RACE reads. Of more than 25,000 distinct CDR3 sequences listed, 5% to 6% are singletons. Time point here: blood at routine non-recurrence follow-up after resection. Whole RNA came from tumor, nontumor lung or frozen PBMC and was sequenced without being sorted. The input for sequencing was PBMCs, taken at follow-up. Receptor source: a male donor with early-stage non-small cell lung cancer.

This clonotype has more than one count but fewer than ten. J is TRBJ2-3 and V is TRBV12-3 or TRBV12-4; tentatively, D is TRBD2 (5 bases). The CDR3 loop spans 15 amino acids. V was trimmed by 2 bases and J by 1 base, leaving 10 bases between them. CDR3 in amino acids: CASSLIEGGTDTQYF. For the CDR3, the DNA is TGTGCCAGCAGTTTAATAGAGGGTGGCACAGATACGCAGTATTTT.

This clonotype has a count of ten or more. V usage is TRBV7-2 and J usage is TRBJ2-5; D not certain. Germline-derived CDR1 and CDR2 are SGHTA and FQGNSA. CDR3 length: 18 amino acids. The ends were cut back, 1 base at V and 5 bases at J, with 23 bases in the middle. The CDR3 nucleotides are TGTGCCAGCAGCTTAGAAGCAGTAGGACGGACGTTTAGGGAGACCCAGTACTTC. Translating it yields CASSLEAVGRTFRETQYF.

This clonotype was picked up many times. This chain joins TRBV6-6 and TRBJ2-7; 9 nucleotides match TRBD1. This CDR3 contains 13 residues. Germline lookup yields CDR1 MNHNY and CDR2 SVGAGI (reference sequence). The CDR3 here is CASSYSDVGQGLV. The CDR3 DNA reads TGTGCCAGCAGTTACTCTGATGTGGGACAGGGTTTAGTC.

This clonotype was seen a few times. CDR3 sequence reads: CASSLAAEKLFF. In nucleotides, the CDR3 is TGTGCCAGCAGCTTAGCGGCTGAAAAACTGTTTTTT. This chain connects TRBV7-2 to TRBJ1-4; D is undetermined. The CDR3 length is 12 residues. CDR1 and CDR2 (germline): SGHTA, FQGNSA. With 0 bases removed from V and 7 bases from J, the gap between germline ends came to 3 bases.

This clonotype was recorded at least ten times. The J gene is TRBJ2-2, the V gene TRBV7-8; no clear D gene. Germline V gene sequence: CDR1 SGHVS, CDR2 FQNEAQ. V was pared by 5 bases and J by 5 bases, with 6 bases between. The length of the CDR3 is 12 residues. CDR3 sequence (DNA): TGTGCCAGCAGCCTCCTAACCGGGGAGCTGTTTTTT. It is translated as CASSLLTGELFF.

The sample holds many counts of this clonotype. The chain is built from TRBV4-2 and TRBJ2-3, with unresolved D. V lost 3 bases, J lost 5 bases, and 27 bases lay in between. Per germline, CDR1 LGHNA and CDR2 YNFKEQ. This CDR3 contains 19 residues. The CDR3: CASSHRQDSYVAREDTQYF. The CDR3 DNA is TGTGCCAGCAGCCACCGCCAAGATAGCTATGTGGCTAGGGAAGATACGCAGTATTTT.

At least ten counts were recorded for this clonotype. V is TRBV5-1 and J is TRBJ1-5; D not resolved. This CDR3 has 13 residues. CDR1 is SGHRS, CDR2 YFSETQ, per germline. V lost 5 bases and J lost 0, with 6 bases in between. Here the CDR3 reads CASRRDSNQPQHF. CDR3 sequence (DNA): TGCGCCAGCAGAAGGGATAGCAATCAGCCCCAGCATTTT.

V is TRBV10-2 and J is TRBJ1-1; D perhaps matches TRBD1 (6 bases). Germline lookup yields CDR1 WSHSY and CDR2 SAAADI. V lost 4 bases and J 4 bases, leaving 13 bases between the germline ends. This CDR3 comprises 14 residues. This CDR3 reads CASSVSQGGTEAFF. The CDR3 coding sequence is TGCGCCAGCAGTGTGTCACAGGGTGGCACTGAAGCTTTCTTT.

Many counts were recorded for this clonotype. This chain uses TRBV25-1 with TRBJ2-5; unclear D gene. Trimming shortened V by 6 bases and J by 4 bases, and 6 bases separated the two germline ends. Germline CDR1 MGHDK, CDR2 SYGVNS. This CDR3 comprises 11 residues. In DNA, the CDR3 is TGTGCCAGCAGCCCGGCAGAGACCCAGTACTTC. Its translation: CASSPAETQYF.

This clonotype was observed many times. The CDR3 is CASSLVVGPGTGELFF. For the CDR3, the DNA is TGTGCCAGCAGCTTAGTGGTGGGGCCCGGCACCGGGGAGCTGTTTTTT. V usage is TRBV11-2 and J usage is TRBJ2-2; a weak D match, TRBD1 (5 bases). The CDR3 has 16 amino acids. Germline V gives CDR1 SGHAT, CDR2 FQNNGV. Trimming pared 1 base from V and 4 bases from J, leaving 13 bases between.

This clonotype came up many times. The rearrangement uses TRBV4-2 and TRBJ2-1; 9 bases map to TRBD1. Germline V lookup: CDR1 LGHNA, CDR2 YNFKEQ. The CDR3 is made up of 14 amino acids. V lost 0 bases, J lost 8 bases, and 2 bases stayed unmatched. This CDR3 reads CASSQDRQGDEQFF. The CDR3 DNA reads as TGTGCCAGCAGCCAAGATCGACAGGGGGATGAGCAGTTCTTC.